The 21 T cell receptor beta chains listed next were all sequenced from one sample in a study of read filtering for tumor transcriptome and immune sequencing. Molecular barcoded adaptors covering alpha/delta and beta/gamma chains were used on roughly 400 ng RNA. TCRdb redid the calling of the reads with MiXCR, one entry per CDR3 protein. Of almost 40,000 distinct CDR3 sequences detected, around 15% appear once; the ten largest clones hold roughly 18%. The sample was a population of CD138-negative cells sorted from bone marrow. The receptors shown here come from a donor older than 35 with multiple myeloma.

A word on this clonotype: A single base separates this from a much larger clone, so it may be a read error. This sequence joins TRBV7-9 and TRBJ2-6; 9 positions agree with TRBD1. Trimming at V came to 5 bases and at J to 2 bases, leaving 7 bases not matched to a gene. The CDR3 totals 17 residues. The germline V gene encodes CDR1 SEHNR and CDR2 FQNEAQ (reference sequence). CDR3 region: CASSPDRGRPGANVLTF. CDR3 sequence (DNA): TGTGCCAGCAGCCCCGACAGGGGGAGACCTGGGGCCAACGTCCTGACTTTC.

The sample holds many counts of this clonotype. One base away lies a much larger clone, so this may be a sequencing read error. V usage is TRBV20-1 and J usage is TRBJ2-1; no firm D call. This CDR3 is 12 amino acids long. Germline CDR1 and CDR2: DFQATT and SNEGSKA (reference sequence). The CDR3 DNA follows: TGCAGTGCTAGAGAGGGGAACAATGGGCAGTTCTTC. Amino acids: CSAREGNNGQFF.

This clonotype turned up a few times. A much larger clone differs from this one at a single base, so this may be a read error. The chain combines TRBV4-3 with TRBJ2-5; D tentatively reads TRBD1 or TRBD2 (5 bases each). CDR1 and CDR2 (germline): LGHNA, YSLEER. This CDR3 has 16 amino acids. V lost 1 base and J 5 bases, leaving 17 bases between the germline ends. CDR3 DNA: TGCGCCAGCAGCCAAGGGGGTAACGGGGCGCGGGAGACCCAGTACTTC. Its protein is CASSQGGNGARETQYF.

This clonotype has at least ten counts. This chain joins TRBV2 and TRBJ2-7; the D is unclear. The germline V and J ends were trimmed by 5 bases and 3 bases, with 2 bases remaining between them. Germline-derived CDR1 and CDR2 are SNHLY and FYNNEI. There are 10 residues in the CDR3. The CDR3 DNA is TGTGCCAGCAGTCACTACGAGCAGTACTTC. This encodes CASSHYEQYF.

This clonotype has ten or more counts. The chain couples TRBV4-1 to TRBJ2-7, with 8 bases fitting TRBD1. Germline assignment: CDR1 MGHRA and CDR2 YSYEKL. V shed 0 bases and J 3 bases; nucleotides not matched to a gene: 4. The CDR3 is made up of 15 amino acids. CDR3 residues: CASSQEPGQDYEQYF. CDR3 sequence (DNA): TGCGCCAGCAGCCAAGAACCGGGACAGGACTACGAGCAGTACTTC.

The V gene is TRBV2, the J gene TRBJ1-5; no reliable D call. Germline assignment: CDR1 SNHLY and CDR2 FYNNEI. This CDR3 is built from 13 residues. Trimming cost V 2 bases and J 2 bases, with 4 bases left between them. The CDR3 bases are TGTGCCAGCAGTGAAATGGGCAATCAGCCCCAGCATTTT. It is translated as CASSEMGNQPQHF.

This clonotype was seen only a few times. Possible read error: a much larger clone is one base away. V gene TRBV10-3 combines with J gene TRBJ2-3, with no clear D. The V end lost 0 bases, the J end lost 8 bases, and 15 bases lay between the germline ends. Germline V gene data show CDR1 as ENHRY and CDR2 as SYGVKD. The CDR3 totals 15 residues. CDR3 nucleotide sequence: TGTGCCATCAGTGAGTCCGGTAGTGTCGAAGGTACGCAGTATTTT. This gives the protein CAISESGSVEGTQYF.

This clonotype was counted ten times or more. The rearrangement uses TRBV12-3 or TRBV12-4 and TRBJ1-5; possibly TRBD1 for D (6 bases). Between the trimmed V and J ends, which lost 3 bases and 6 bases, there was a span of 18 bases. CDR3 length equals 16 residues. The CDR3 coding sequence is TGTGCCAGCAGTTTTTCACAGGGTGAACTGGGTCAGCCCCAGCATTTT. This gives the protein CASSFSQGELGQPQHF.

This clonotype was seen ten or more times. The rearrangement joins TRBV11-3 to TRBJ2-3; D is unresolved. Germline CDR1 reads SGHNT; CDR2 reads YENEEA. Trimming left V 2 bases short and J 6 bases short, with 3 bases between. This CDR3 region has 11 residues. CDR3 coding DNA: TGTGCCAGCAGCTTATCGGATACGCAGTATTTT. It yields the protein CASSLSDTQYF.

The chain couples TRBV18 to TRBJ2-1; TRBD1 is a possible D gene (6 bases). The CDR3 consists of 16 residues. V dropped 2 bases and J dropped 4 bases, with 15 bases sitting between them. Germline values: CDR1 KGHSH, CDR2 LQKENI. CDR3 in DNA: TGTGCCAGCTCACCATTGATTGGACAGAGTTACAATGAGCAGTTCTTC. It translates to CASSPLIGQSYNEQFF.

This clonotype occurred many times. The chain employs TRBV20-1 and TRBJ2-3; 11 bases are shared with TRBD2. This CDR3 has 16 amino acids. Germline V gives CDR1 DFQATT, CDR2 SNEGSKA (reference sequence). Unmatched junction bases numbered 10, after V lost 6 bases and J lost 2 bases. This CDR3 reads CSAPRSSGGTTDTQYF. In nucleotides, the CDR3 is TGCAGTGCACCCCGGTCTAGCGGGGGGACCACAGATACGCAGTATTTT.

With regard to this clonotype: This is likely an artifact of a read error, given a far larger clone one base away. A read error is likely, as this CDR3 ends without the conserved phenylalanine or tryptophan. The CDR3 loop is CASSPPRGNEQFS. The CDR3 DNA sequence: TGTGCCAGCAGTCCCCCCCGGGGGAACGAGCAGTTCTCC. The J gene is TRBJ2-1, the V gene TRBV6-4, with D possibly being TRBD2 (6 bases). Trimming removed 5 bases from V and 10 bases from J, with 15 bases in between. From germline, CDR1 is MRHNA and CDR2 SNTAGT. CDR3 size: 13 residues.

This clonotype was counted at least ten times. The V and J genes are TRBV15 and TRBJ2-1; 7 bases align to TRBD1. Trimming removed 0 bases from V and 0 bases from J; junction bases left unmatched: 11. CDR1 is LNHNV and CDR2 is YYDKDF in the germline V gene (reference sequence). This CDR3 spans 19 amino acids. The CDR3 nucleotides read TGTGCCACCAGCAGAGATCCCCCACAGGGGTTAAGCTCCTACAATGAGCAGTTCTTC. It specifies CATSRDPPQGLSSYNEQFF.

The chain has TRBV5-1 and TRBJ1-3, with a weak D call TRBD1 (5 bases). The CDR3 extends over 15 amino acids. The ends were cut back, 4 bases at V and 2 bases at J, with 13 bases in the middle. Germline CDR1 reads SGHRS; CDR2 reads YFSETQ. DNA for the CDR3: TGCGCCAGCAGCCCGGGACTAGCCACTGGAAACACCATATATTTT. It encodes CASSPGLATGNTIYF.

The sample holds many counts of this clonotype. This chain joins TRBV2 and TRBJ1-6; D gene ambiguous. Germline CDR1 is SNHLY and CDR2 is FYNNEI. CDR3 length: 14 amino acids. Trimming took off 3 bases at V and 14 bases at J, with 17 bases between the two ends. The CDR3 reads CASSDTGFARTLHF. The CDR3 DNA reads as TGTGCCAGCAGTGACACGGGTTTTGCCCGGACCCTCCACTTT.

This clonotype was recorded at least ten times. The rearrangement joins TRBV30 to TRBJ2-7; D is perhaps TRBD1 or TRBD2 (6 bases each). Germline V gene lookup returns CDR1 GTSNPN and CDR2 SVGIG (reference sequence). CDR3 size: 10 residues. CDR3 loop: CAWGAHEQYF. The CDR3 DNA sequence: TGTGCATGGGGGGCCCACGAGCAGTACTTC. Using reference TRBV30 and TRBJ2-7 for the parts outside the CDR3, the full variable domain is SQTIHQWPATLVQPVGSPLSLECTVEGTSNPNLYWYRQAAGRGLQLLFYSVGIGQISSEVPQNLSASRPQDRQFILSSKKLLLSDSGFYLCAWGAHEQYFGPGTRLTVT.

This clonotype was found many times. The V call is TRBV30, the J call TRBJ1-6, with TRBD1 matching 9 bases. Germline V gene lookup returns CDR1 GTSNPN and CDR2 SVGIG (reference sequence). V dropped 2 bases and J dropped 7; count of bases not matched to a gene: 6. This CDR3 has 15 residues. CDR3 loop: CAWSPRDRVNSPLHF. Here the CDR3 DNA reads TGTGCCTGGAGTCCGCGGGACAGGGTAAATTCACCCCTCCACTTT.

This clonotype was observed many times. The CDR3 loop reads CASSLDGGPSALSYEQYF. The CDR3 nucleotides read TGTGCCAGCAGCTTAGATGGGGGACCGTCAGCTCTCTCCTACGAGCAGTACTTC. V is TRBV11-2 and J is TRBJ2-7, with D possibly being TRBD1 or TRBD2 (5 bases each). V lost 0 bases and J 0 bases, leaving 18 bases between the germline ends. The germline CDR1 and CDR2 sequences are SGHAT and FQNNGV. The CDR3 consists of 18 residues.

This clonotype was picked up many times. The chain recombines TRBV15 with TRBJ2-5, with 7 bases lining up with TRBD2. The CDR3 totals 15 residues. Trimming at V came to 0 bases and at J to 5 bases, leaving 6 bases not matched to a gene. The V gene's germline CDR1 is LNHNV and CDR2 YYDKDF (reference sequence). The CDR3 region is CATSRDGRGGETQYF. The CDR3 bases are TGTGCCACCAGCAGAGATGGGAGGGGCGGTGAGACCCAGTACTTC.

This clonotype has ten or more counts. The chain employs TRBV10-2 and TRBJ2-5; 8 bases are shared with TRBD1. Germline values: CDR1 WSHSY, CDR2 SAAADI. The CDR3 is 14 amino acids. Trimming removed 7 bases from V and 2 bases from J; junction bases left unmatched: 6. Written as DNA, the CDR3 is TGCGCCAGCAATAGCAGGGGGCTACAAGAGACCCAGTACTTC. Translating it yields CASNSRGLQETQYF.

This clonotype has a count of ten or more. This CDR3 reads CASTKRYGGMFSYEQYF. In DNA form, the CDR3 reads TGTGCCAGCACCAAGAGGTACGGGGGCATGTTCTCCTACGAGCAGTACTTC. The chain is built from TRBV6-4 and TRBJ2-7; D tentatively reads TRBD1 or TRBD2 (6 bases each). Trimming took 7 bases from V and 0 from J, leaving 22 bases between them. Looked up from germline, CDR1 is MRHNA and CDR2 is SNTAGT. The CDR3 consists of 17 residues.